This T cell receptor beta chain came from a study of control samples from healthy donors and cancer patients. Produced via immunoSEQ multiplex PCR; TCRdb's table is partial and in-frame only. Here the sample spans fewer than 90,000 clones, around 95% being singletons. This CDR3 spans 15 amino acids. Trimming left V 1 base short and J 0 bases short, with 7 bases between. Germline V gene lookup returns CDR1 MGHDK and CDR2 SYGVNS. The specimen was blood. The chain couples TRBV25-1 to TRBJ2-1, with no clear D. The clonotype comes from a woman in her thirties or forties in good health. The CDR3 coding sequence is TGTGCCAGCAGTGAATCGTCAGGCTCCTACAATGAGCAGTTCTTC. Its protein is CASSESSGSYNEQFF.